These 11 T cell receptor beta chains were all obtained from the same sample, sequenced in a study of cytomegalovirus exposure and HLA in healthy donors. Sequencing was performed with immunoSEQ multiplex PCR; in TCRdb, only in-frame clones are kept and a portion is missing. This sample yields about 160,000 clones, of which roughly 91% are seen a single time; around 10% belongs to the top ten. Sequences were obtained from PBMCs. These receptors all stem from a woman aged 18 to 35 in good health and CMV-seropositive.

This sequence joins TRBV10-3 and TRBJ2-1, with D hard to call. CDR1 and CDR2 from the germline V gene are ENHRY and SYGVKD. The V gene lost 2 bases and the J gene lost 9 bases, with 5 bases spanning the gap. CDR3 length equals 11 residues. The CDR3 here is CAISEEVEQFF. CDR3 nucleotides: TGTGCCATCAGTGAGGAGGTTGAGCAGTTCTTC.

The rearrangement joins TRBV7-2 to TRBJ2-5; D is possibly TRBD2 (6 bases). The V gene lost 4 bases and the J gene lost 2 bases, with 17 bases spanning the gap. The CDR3 spans 16 residues. CDR1 is SGHTA, CDR2 FQGNSA, per germline. In DNA, the CDR3 is TGTGCCAGCAGCTCGCCTCCGGGACTCTCACAAGAGACCCAGTACTTC. It yields the protein CASSSPPGLSQETQYF.

The chain is built from TRBV9 and TRBJ2-7; 9 bases map to TRBD2. V lost 0 bases and J lost 1; bases outside the gene matches: 5. The CDR3 runs 16 residues. Germline CDR1 is SGDLS and CDR2 is YYNGEE. Written as DNA, the CDR3 is TGTGCCAGCAGCGTAGCTAGCGGGGTTCATTCCTACGAGCAGTACTTC. This translates into CASSVASGVHSYEQYF.

CDR3: CASSERSPSGNTIYF. CDR3 bases: TGTGCCAGCAGTGAACGGAGCCCCTCTGGAAACACCATATATTTT. This rearrangement joins TRBV6-1 to TRBJ1-3; D remains ambiguous. CDR3 length: 15 amino acids. Trimming took 2 bases from V and 0 from J, leaving 8 bases between them. Germline lookup yields CDR1 MNHNS and CDR2 SASEGT.

The rearrangement uses TRBV5-1 and TRBJ2-2; D uncertain. The germline V gene has CDR1 SGHRS and CDR2 YFSETQ. V lost 9 bases, J lost 0 bases, and 18 bases lay in between. The length of the CDR3 is 16 residues. CDR3 sequence (DNA): TGCGCCACCCAAAAGCAATCCCGATCGAACACCGGGGAGCTGTTTTTT. Translating it yields CATQKQSRSNTGELFF.

This chain connects TRBV4-3 to TRBJ1-5; TRBD1 matches at 11 bases. Unmatched junction bases numbered 8, after V lost 1 base and J lost 9 bases. The length of the CDR3 is 16 residues. The germline gives CDR1 LGHNA, CDR2 YSLEER. The CDR3 reads CASSQAHGTGGWPQHF. The CDR3 nucleotides are TGCGCCAGCAGCCAAGCCCACGGGACAGGGGGTTGGCCCCAGCATTTT.

Turning to this clone: Possible read error: a much larger clone is one base away. This chain connects TRBV6-1 to TRBJ2-7, with 9 positions matching TRBD2. J was trimmed by 4 bases and V by 1 base; bases with no gene match: 5. Germline CDR1 is MNHNS and CDR2 is SASEGT. The CDR3 totals 15 residues. The chain's CDR3 is CASSEGSSGSYEQYF. In DNA, the CDR3 is TGTGCCAGCAGTGAAGGGAGTAGCGGGAGTTACGAGCAGTACTTC.

This rearrangement joins TRBV27 to TRBJ2-3, with D perhaps TRBD2 (6 bases). The germline CDR1 and CDR2 sequences are MNHEY and SMNVEV (reference sequence). V gave up 7 bases and J gave up 3 bases, with 14 bases separating them. This CDR3 is built from 14 residues. In DNA form, the CDR3 reads TGTGCCAGCAAGGGTCTAGGGAGGACAGATACGCAGTATTTT. Translated: CASKGLGRTDTQYF.

The rearrangement uses TRBV5-1 and TRBJ1-1; the match to TRBD1 covers 12 bases. This CDR3 is built from 16 residues. The germline CDR1 and CDR2 sequences are SGHRS and YFSETQ. The ends lost 7 bases at V and 0 bases at J; junction bases unmatched: 7. CDR3 protein: CASGPGQGALNTEAFF. The CDR3 DNA follows: TGCGCCAGCGGCCCGGGACAGGGGGCGCTGAACACTGAAGCTTTCTTT.

This chain connects TRBV10-3 to TRBJ2-1; a possible D gene is TRBD2 (5 bases). The CDR3 runs to 13 residues. CDR1 is ENHRY and CDR2 is SYGVKD in the germline V gene. Trimming took 5 bases from V and 8 from J, leaving 13 bases between them. Here the CDR3 DNA reads TGTGCCATCAGTCCCAACCTGAGGGATGAGCAGTTCTTC. Encoded protein: CAISPNLRDEQFF.

This chain connects TRBV19 to TRBJ1-1; D gene uncertain. V lost 3 bases and J lost 11, with 10 bases in between. CDR3 size: 11 residues. Germline CDR1 is LNHDA and CDR2 is SQIVND (reference sequence). CDR3 region: CASSIAREAFF. Here the CDR3 DNA reads TGTGCCAGTAGTATTGCCCGTGAGGCTTTCTTT.